A single sample gave rise to the 26 T cell receptor beta chains below, sequenced in a study of blood T cell repertoires in COVID-19. Clones were read by immunoSEQ multiplex PCR, and TCRdb kept only the in-frame ones, dropping some. The table shows around 150,000 clones, with roughly four fifths occurring only once. The sequenced material came from peripheral blood. The source of these receptors is a man in his sixties with active or convalescent COVID-19.

The chain has TRBV5-1 and TRBJ1-4, with D perhaps matching TRBD1 (6 bases). In germline, CDR1 is SGHRS, CDR2 YFSETQ. The V and J ends lost 1 base and 0 bases respectively, with 7 bases between them. The CDR3 covers 15 residues. CDR3 sequence (DNA): TGCGCCAGCAGCTTGCAGGGGTCAACTAATGAAAAACTGTTTTTT. This encodes CASSLQGSTNEKLFF. The whole variable domain, remainder taken from reference TRBV5-1 and TRBJ1-4, is KAGVTQTPRYLIKTRGQQVTLSCSPISGHRSVSWYQQTPGQGLQFLFEYFSETQRNKGNFPGRFSGRQFSNSRSEMNVSTLELGDSALYLCASSLQGSTNEKLFFGSGTQLSVL.

The CDR3 reads CSASFPGTEAFF. DNA of the CDR3: TGCAGTGCTAGTTTTCCCGGGACTGAAGCTTTCTTT. V usage is TRBV20-1 and J usage is TRBJ1-1; D is undetermined. The CDR3 runs 12 residues. V shed 3 bases and J shed 5 bases, with 10 bases lying between them. CDR1 is DFQATT and CDR2 is SNEGSKA in the germline V gene (reference sequence).

The chain links TRBV6-6 to TRBJ2-1; the D gene is possibly TRBD2 (6 bases). CDR3 length: 16 amino acids. The germline V and J ends were trimmed by 2 bases and 7 bases, with 18 bases remaining between them. The germline V gene encodes CDR1 MNHNY and CDR2 SVGAGI (reference sequence). CDR3 loop: CASSYGIRDLRNEQFF. In DNA form, the CDR3 reads TGTGCCAGCAGTTACGGGATCCGGGACTTGCGAAATGAGCAGTTCTTC.

The V call is TRBV11-2, the J call TRBJ2-3, with TRBD1 as a possible D gene (5 bases). Trimming shortened V by 2 bases and J by 5 bases, and 17 bases separated the two germline ends. CDR1 and CDR2 (germline): SGHAT, FQNNGV. This CDR3 contains 16 residues. Here the CDR3 reads CASSLSHRPRGDTQYF. CDR3 coding DNA: TGTGCCAGCAGCTTAAGTCACAGGCCTAGGGGAGATACGCAGTATTTT.

The rearrangement joins TRBV5-4 to TRBJ2-3; D might be TRBD1 (6 bases). The CDR3 extends over 13 amino acids. Germline V gives CDR1 SGHNT, CDR2 YYREEE (reference sequence). V lost 1 base and J 4 bases, leaving 7 bases between the germline ends. This chain's CDR3 is CASSLWTADTQYF. The CDR3 DNA reads as TGTGCCAGCAGCTTGTGGACAGCAGATACGCAGTATTTT. The entire variable domain, with the rest obtained from reference TRBV5-4 and TRBJ2-3, is as follows: ETGVTQSPTHLIKTRGQQVTLRCSSQSGHNTVSWYQQALGQGPQFIFQYYREEENGRGNFPPRFSGLQFPNYSSELNVNALELDDSALYLCASSLWTADTQYFGPGTRLTVL.

This rearrangement joins TRBV3-1 (or the pseudogene TRBV3-2) to TRBJ2-7, with TRBD1 identical over 8 bases. The length of the CDR3 is 16 residues. The junction had 9 bases not matched to a gene; V was cut back by 3 bases and J by 2 bases. Germline-derived CDR1 and CDR2 are LGHDT and YNNKEL (reference sequence). DNA for the CDR3: TGTGCCAGCAGCCAGGGATGGGACAGGTTCACCTACGAGCAGTACTTC. Encoded protein: CASSQGWDRFTYEQYF.

The V call is TRBV11-2, the J call TRBJ1-2; D is perhaps TRBD1 (5 bases). Germline values: CDR1 SGHAT, CDR2 FQNNGV. V was pared by 6 bases and J by 5 bases, with 16 bases between. This CDR3 is 14 amino acids long. The CDR3: CASSQAETVYGYTF. In DNA form, the CDR3 reads TGTGCCAGCAGTCAAGCAGAGACAGTATATGGCTACACCTTC.

This chain links TRBV2 with TRBJ1-2; tentatively, D is TRBD1 (6 bases). V lost 4 bases, J lost 10 bases, and 10 bases lay in between. Germline lookup yields CDR1 SNHLY and CDR2 FYNNEI. The CDR3 consists of 11 residues. CDR3 sequence: CASSADSFYTF. For the CDR3, the DNA is TGTGCCAGCAGTGCGGACAGTTTCTACACCTTC.

The gene calls are TRBV10-2 and TRBJ2-3; no firm D call. Trimming took off 0 bases at V and 2 bases at J, with 9 bases between the two ends. The V gene's germline CDR1 is WSHSY and CDR2 SAAADI. The CDR3 is made up of 15 amino acids. The CDR3 DNA reads as TGCGCCAGCAGTGAGTCCGGAGACTTCACAGATACGCAGTATTTT. The encoded protein is CASSESGDFTDTQYF.

The chain combines TRBV5-5 with TRBJ2-7, with TRBD1 identical over 9 bases. The ends lost 4 bases at V and 0 bases at J; junction bases unmatched: 8. Germline V gene data show CDR1 as SGHKS and CDR2 as YYEKEE (reference sequence). CDR3 size: 16 residues. CDR3 sequence: CASSSMGQGISYEQYF. CDR3 bases: TGTGCCAGCAGCAGCATGGGACAGGGCATCTCCTACGAGCAGTACTTC.

V and J are TRBV19 and TRBJ1-3; 9 bases are shared with TRBD1. Germline values: CDR1 LNHDA, CDR2 SQIVND (reference sequence). With 7 bases clipped from V and 0 bases from J, the junction kept 10 bases outside the gene matches. This CDR3 region has 17 residues. The CDR3 sequence is CASNMDRGPSSGNTIYF. The CDR3 DNA reads TGTGCCAGTAACATGGACAGGGGCCCTAGCTCTGGAAACACCATATATTTT.

The chain employs TRBV5-1 and TRBJ2-2, with D possibly TRBD1 on 5 matching bases. The CDR3 length is 15 residues. The germline V and J ends were trimmed by 4 bases and 0 bases, with 10 bases remaining between them. Germline V gene lookup returns CDR1 SGHRS and CDR2 YFSETQ. The CDR3 coding sequence is TGCGCCAGCAGCAAACAGACAGCGAACACCGGGGAGCTGTTTTTT. Its translation: CASSKQTANTGELFF.

The J gene is TRBJ2-7, the V gene TRBV5-1, with 8 nucleotides matching TRBD1. The V gene's germline CDR1 is SGHRS and CDR2 YFSETQ. V shed 7 bases and J 7 bases; nucleotides not matched to a gene: 13. There are 14 residues in the CDR3. CDR3 in DNA: TGCGCCAGCCACTGGGGGCAGGGGGCAGGGGAGCAGTACTTC. Protein product: CASHWGQGAGEQYF.

The chain couples TRBV18 to TRBJ1-1; TRBD1 is a possible D gene (6 bases). CDR3 length: 13 amino acids. Trimming took off 6 bases at V and 2 bases at J, with 10 bases between the two ends. Germline assignment: CDR1 KGHSH and CDR2 LQKENI. The CDR3 is CASSQTGNTEAFF. In DNA, the CDR3 is TGTGCCAGCTCCCAGACAGGCAACACTGAAGCTTTCTTT.

This chain connects TRBV29-1 to TRBJ2-5; the D gene is possibly TRBD2 (6 bases). Germline values: CDR1 SQVTM, CDR2 ANQGSEA. The V gene lost 4 bases and the J gene lost 5 bases, with 14 bases spanning the gap. The length of the CDR3 is 13 residues. Written as DNA, the CDR3 is TGCAGCGTTGGTAGCGCGGGGTCCGAGACCCAGTACTTC. Translating it yields CSVGSAGSETQYF. Drawing the rest from reference TRBV29-1 and TRBJ2-5, the complete variable domain is SAVISQKPSRDICQRGTSLTIQCQVDSQVTMMFWYRQQPGQSLTLIATANQGSEATYESGFVIDKFPISRPNLTFSTLTVSNMSPEDSSIYLCSVGSAGSETQYFGPGTRLLVL.

The rearrangement links TRBV2 to TRBJ2-1; TRBD2 aligns across 8 bases. The CDR3 spans 16 residues. Germline V gene lookup returns CDR1 SNHLY and CDR2 FYNNEI. Germline trimming cut 7 bases from V and 6 bases from J; bases unmatched to any gene: 14. CDR3 bases: TGTGCCAGCAATGATCCGGGACTAGTATTGGGCAATGAGCAGTTCTTC. It codes for CASNDPGLVLGNEQFF.

This clone was picked up a small number of times. The sample holds other DNA sequences that translate to the same CDR3. The chain joins TRBV28 to TRBJ2-1, with 7 bases aligning to TRBD2. Germline trimming cut 3 bases from V and 3 bases from J; bases unmatched to any gene: 5. This CDR3 comprises 15 residues. Germline V gene sequence: CDR1 MDHEN, CDR2 SYDVKM. Here the CDR3 DNA reads TGTGCCAGCAGTTTGGGCGGGAGAGTCTACAATGAGCAGTTCTTC. This sequence encodes CASSLGGRVYNEQFF.

The chain recombines TRBV11-2 with TRBJ2-5; D possibly corresponds to TRBD2 (5 bases). CDR1 is SGHAT, CDR2 FQNNGV, per germline. This CDR3 has 13 amino acids. Trimming removed 4 bases at V and 7 bases at J, with 13 bases between. The CDR3 coding sequence is TGTGCCAGCAGCTCCGCGAGGGCTTGGACCCAGTACTTC. Amino acids: CASSSARAWTQYF.

This clone was recorded only once. V is TRBV15 and J is TRBJ2-3, with D possibly matching TRBD2 (7 bases). The CDR3 is made up of 15 amino acids. V lost 6 bases, J lost 2 bases, and 15 bases lay in between. Germline V gives CDR1 LNHNV, CDR2 YYDKDF (reference sequence). CDR3 in amino acids: CATRGGGGTTDTQYF. In DNA form, the CDR3 reads TGTGCCACCAGAGGGGGGGGCGGGACCACAGATACGCAGTATTTT.

This clone was counted between two and nine times. The CDR3 region has the DNA TGTGCCAGCAGTGACCCCGGGACAGGGGCTTCCTACGAGCAGTACTTC. This translates into CASSDPGTGASYEQYF. The J gene is TRBJ2-7, the V gene TRBV6-4; 10 nucleotides align to TRBD1. The CDR3 length is 16 residues. The germline V gene encodes CDR1 MRHNA and CDR2 SNTAGT. J was trimmed by 1 base and V by 2 bases; bases with no gene match: 5.

The chain employs TRBV7-2 and TRBJ1-2; the D gene is possibly TRBD1 (6 bases). CDR3 length: 13 amino acids. V was cut by 6 bases and J by 4 bases, with 12 bases left in between. CDR1 is SGHTA, CDR2 FQGNSA, per germline. In DNA form, the CDR3 reads TGTGCCAGCAGAGACACAGGGAGCTATGGCTACACCTTC. Translation: CASRDTGSYGYTF.

This clone came up a few times. This chain links TRBV6-4 with TRBJ2-3; possible D gene TRBD2, 5 bases. V lost 4 bases to trimming and J lost 0 bases, with 11 bases between them. The CDR3 covers 15 residues. Germline V lookup: CDR1 MRHNA, CDR2 SNTAGT. The CDR3 coding sequence is TGTGCCAGCAGTGTCGACTACACTAGCACAGATACGCAGTATTTT. Translating gives CASSVDYTSTDTQYF.

The chain carries TRBV6-5 and TRBJ2-7, with 7 nucleotides matching TRBD2. The V segment lost 3 bases and the J segment 2 bases; nucleotides outside the gene matches: 10. CDR1 is MNHEY and CDR2 is SVGAGI in the germline V gene. This CDR3 spans 16 amino acids. CDR3 residues: CASSYGLRSGAYEQYF. The CDR3 nucleotides are TGTGCCAGCAGTTATGGTTTAAGGAGCGGGGCCTACGAGCAGTACTTC.

The V call is TRBV6-1, the J call TRBJ2-1; D may be TRBD1 (6 bases). The germline gives CDR1 MNHNS, CDR2 SASEGT. V shed 2 bases and J shed 2 bases, with 16 bases lying between them. This CDR3 has 17 amino acids. CDR3 amino acids: CASSELFGRTAYNEQFF. CDR3 in DNA: TGTGCCAGCAGTGAATTGTTCGGTAGGACAGCCTACAATGAGCAGTTCTTC.

The chain recombines TRBV7-9 with TRBJ2-1; 7 nucleotides line up with TRBD2. The CDR3 has 15 amino acids. V gave up 5 bases and J gave up 2 bases; unmatched junction bases: 6. Germline values: CDR1 SEHNR, CDR2 FQNEAQ (reference sequence). CDR3 bases: TGTGCCAGCAGCAAACTTAGCGGGCCCTACAATGAGCAGTTCTTC. Its translation: CASSKLSGPYNEQFF.

The chain couples TRBV29-1 to TRBJ2-7; 7 nucleotides align to TRBD1. The CDR3 length is 14 residues. Unmatched junction bases numbered 11, after V lost 7 bases and J lost 2 bases. Germline V lookup: CDR1 SQVTM, CDR2 ANQGSEA. Here the CDR3 reads CSASRGDRAYEQYF. The CDR3 DNA is TGCAGCGCCTCCAGGGGCGACAGGGCCTACGAGCAGTACTTC.